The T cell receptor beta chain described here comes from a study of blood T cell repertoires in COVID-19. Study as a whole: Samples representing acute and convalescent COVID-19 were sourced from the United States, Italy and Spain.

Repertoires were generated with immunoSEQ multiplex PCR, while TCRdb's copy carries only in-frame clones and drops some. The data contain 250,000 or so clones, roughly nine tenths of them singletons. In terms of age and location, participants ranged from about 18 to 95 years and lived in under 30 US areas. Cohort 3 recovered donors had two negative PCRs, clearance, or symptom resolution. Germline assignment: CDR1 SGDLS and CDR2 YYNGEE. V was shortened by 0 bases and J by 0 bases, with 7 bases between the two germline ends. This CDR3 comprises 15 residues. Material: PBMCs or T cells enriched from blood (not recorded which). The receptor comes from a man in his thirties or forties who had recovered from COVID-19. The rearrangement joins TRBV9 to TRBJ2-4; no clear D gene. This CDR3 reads CASSVASLAKNIQYF. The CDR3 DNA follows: TGTGCCAGCAGCGTAGCCTCCCTAGCCAAAAACATTCAGTACTTC.